Listed below are T cell receptor beta chains from one sample, sequenced in a study of blood T cell repertoires in COVID-19. Sequencing was performed with immunoSEQ multiplex PCR; in TCRdb, only in-frame clones are kept and a portion is missing. The data hold about 95,000 clones, with 84% observed a single time. Sequencing input: peripheral blood. These TCRs come from a human donor in a cohort sampled during active COVID-19. The CDR3 runs from the conserved cysteine through the conserved F or W. D genes are given only for firm matches. Clone size is stated in some rows and not others, as once, few, many or a class when expanded.

>TRBD1|once|TRBJ2-7|TRBV4-1
CASSQLGQASYEQYF
TGCGCCAGCAGTCAATTGGGACAGGCGTCCTACGAGCAGTACTTC
>-|once|TRBJ1-1|TRBV2
CASSYRDREAFF
TGTGCCAGCAGCTACAGGGATAGGGAAGCTTTCTTT
>TRBD2|once|TRBJ2-7|TRBV19
CASSLGLAGPSSYEQYF
TGTGCCAGTAGTCTTGGACTAGCGGGGCCTAGCTCCTACGAGCAGTACTTC
>TRBD1|-|TRBJ2-1|TRBV19
CASSAGQGPSYNEQFF
TGTGCCAGTAGTGCGGGACAGGGACCCTCCTACAATGAGCAGTTCTTC
>TRBD1|-|TRBJ2-1|TRBV5-4
CASSLPGQGGNEQFF
TGTGCCAGCAGCTTGCCGGGACAGGGGGGGAATGAGCAGTTCTTC
>TRBD2|-|TRBJ2-3|TRBV19
CASSIIAGGPDTQYF
TGTGCCAGTAGTATTATAGCGGGGGGGCCGGATACGCAGTATTTT
>-|-|TRBJ2-7|TRBV2
CASTGVEAYEQYF
TGTGCCAGCACAGGGGTGGAAGCCTACGAGCAGTACTTC
>TRBD2|once|TRBJ2-3|TRBV3-1/TRBV3-2
CASSQGLAGGTDTQYF
TGTGCCAGCAGCCAAGGACTAGCGGGAGGCACAGATACGCAGTATTTT
>TRBD2|-|TRBJ2-3|TRBV5-6
CASSFLVSGEQYF
TGTGCCAGCAGCTTCCTCGTGAGCGGGGAGCAGTATTTT
>TRBD1|-|TRBJ1-2|TRBV5-7
CASSLGGRDRAGYTF
TGTGCCAGCAGCTTGGGAGGTAGGGACAGGGCAGGCTACACCTTC
>TRBD2|-|TRBJ2-3|TRBV9
CASSYGLAGAIDTQYF
TGTGCCAGCAGCTACGGACTAGCGGGAGCTATAGATACGCAGTATTTT
>TRBD1|-|TRBJ1-4|TRBV3-1/TRBV3-2
CASSVHRGGAKLFF
TGTGCCAGCAGCGTCCACAGGGGGGGGGCAAAACTGTTTTTT
>TRBD1|-|TRBJ1-2|TRBV19
CASTLTGTGGMEGYTF
TGTGCCAGTACCCTAACCGGGACAGGGGGTATGGAGGGCTACACCTTC
>TRBD1|-|TRBJ2-4|TRBV19
CASGRSPGQGTQTKNIQYF
TGTGCCAGTGGGAGATCACCGGGACAGGGGACGCAAACCAAAAACATTCAGTACTTC
>-|-|TRBJ1-1|TRBV6-5
CASTPVSGGAFF
TGTGCCAGCACCCCGGTGTCGGGTGGAGCTTTCTTT
>-|-|TRBJ1-3|TRBV5-1
CASSLDPSRASGNTIYF
TGCGCCAGCAGCTTGGATCCCAGCAGGGCCTCTGGAAACACCATATATTTT
>TRBD2|-|TRBJ2-2|TRBV5-1
CASSRLAGESSGELFF
TGCGCCAGCAGCCGGCTAGCGGGAGAGTCGTCCGGGGAGCTGTTTTTT
>-|-|TRBJ2-3|TRBV5-1
CASSWTIEDTQYF
TGCGCCAGCAGCTGGACTATCGAGGATACGCAGTATTTT
>TRBD1|few|TRBJ1-1|TRBV7-8
CASSSDREVGGFF
TGTGCCAGCAGCTCGGACAGGGAAGTCGGGGGCTTCTTT
>-|-|TRBJ1-6|TRBV18
CASSPTGEHYNSPLHF
TGTGCCAGCTCACCGACGGGGGAGCATTATAATTCACCCCTCCACTTT
>TRBD1|-|TRBJ1-6|TRBV5-1
CASMTGTDFSPLHF
TGCGCCAGCATGACCGGGACAGATTTTTCACCCCTCCACTTT
>-|-|TRBJ1-6|TRBV27
CASSLSQSYNSPLHF
TGTGCCAGCAGTTTATCACAATCCTATAATTCACCCCTCCACTTT
>-|-|TRBJ2-7|TRBV14
CASSQIHSYEQYF
TGTGCCAGCAGCCAGATACACTCCTACGAGCAGTACTTC
>-|-|TRBJ2-5|TRBV2
CASSEHFQETQYF
TGTGCCAGCAGTGAACACTTCCAAGAGACCCAGTACTTC
>TRBD1|-|TRBJ1-2|TRBV29-1
CSVEGTGGGYGYTF
TGCAGCGTGGAGGGGACAGGGGGAGGCTATGGCTACACCTTC
>TRBD2|once|TRBJ2-1|TRBV3-1/TRBV3-2
CASSSGTRAYNEQFF
TGTGCCAGCAGCTCCGGGACTAGGGCCTACAATGAGCAGTTCTTC
>-|-|TRBJ2-2|TRBV7-2
CASDDRANTGELFF
TGTGCCAGCGACGACAGAGCTAACACCGGGGAGCTGTTTTTT
>-|-|TRBJ1-5|TRBV18
CASSPPEGQRGNQPQHF
TGTGCCAGCTCACCTCCGGAGGGGCAGAGAGGCAATCAGCCCCAGCATTTT
>-|-|TRBJ1-2|TRBV6-2/TRBV6-3
CASSHNRLPNRTGYTF
TGTGCCAGCAGCCACAACAGGCTTCCAAACAGGACTGGCTACACCTTC
>-|-|TRBJ1-6|TRBV7-2
CASSLSTGNNSPLHF
TGTGCCAGCAGCTTAAGTACCGGGAATAATTCACCCCTCCACTTT
>TRBD1|-|TRBJ1-2|TRBV28
CASNTGDYGYTF
TGTGCCAGCAATACAGGGGACTATGGCTACACCTTC
>-|-|TRBJ2-4|TRBV5-6
CASSLIDSQNIQYF
TGTGCCAGCAGCTTGATAGACAGCCAAAACATTCAGTACTTC
>-|-|TRBJ1-5|TRBV28
CASSLPGGRGGSQPQHF
TGTGCCAGCAGTTTGCCCGGGGGGCGCGGGGGTAGTCAGCCCCAGCATTTT
>TRBD2|-|TRBJ2-5|TRBV24-1
CATGGEGPAWETQYF
TGTGCCACCGGTGGGGAGGGGCCGGCGTGGGAGACCCAGTACTTC
>-|few|TRBJ1-1|TRBV29-1
CSVRQGRVGAFF
TGCAGCGTTAGGCAGGGCAGGGTTGGAGCTTTCTTT
>-|-|TRBJ2-7|TRBV6-1
CASSELGGPSEQYF
TGTGCCAGCAGTGAACTTGGGGGCCCTAGCGAGCAGTACTTC
>-|few|TRBJ1-3|TRBV7-8
CASSLAQGTGNTIYF
TGTGCCAGCAGCTTAGCTCAGGGGACGGGAAACACCATATATTTT
>TRBD1|-|TRBJ1-6|TRBV6-5
CASSYLGTGDSPLHF
TGTGCCAGCAGTTACCTCGGGACAGGGGACTCACCCCTCCACTTT
>TRBD2|-|TRBJ2-1|TRBV25-1
CASSDSRSSGSKHNEQFF
TGTGCCAGCAGTGATTCTAGGAGTAGCGGGAGCAAACACAATGAGCAGTTCTTC
>TRBD1|-|TRBJ2-7|TRBV6-6
CASSRGKQGMDEQYF
TGTGCCAGCAGTAGGGGGAAACAGGGGATGGACGAGCAGTACTTC
>-|-|TRBJ1-6|TRBV28
CASSLLEDGNSPLHF
TGTGCCAGCAGTTTATTGGAGGACGGAAATTCACCCCTCCACTTT
>-|once|TRBJ1-2|TRBV20-1
CSAKGMDGYTF
TGCAGTGCTAAGGGGATGGACGGCTACACCTTC
>TRBD1|-|TRBJ2-6|TRBV10-1
CASSRDRVAGANVLTF
TGCGCCAGCAGCCGAGACAGGGTCGCTGGGGCCAACGTCCTGACTTTC
>TRBD2|-|TRBJ2-7|TRBV19
CASRTQTSGINEQYF
TGTGCCAGTAGGACCCAGACTAGCGGGATAAACGAGCAGTACTTC
>-|-|TRBJ2-2|TRBV12-3/TRBV12-4
CASTRTMSGELFF
TGTGCCAGCACCCGTACGATGAGCGGGGAGCTGTTTTTT
>-|-|TRBJ1-2|TRBV4-3
CASSQDTAGRNYGYTF
TGCGCCAGCAGCCAAGATACGGCGGGAAGGAACTATGGCTACACCTTC
>-|-|TRBJ1-5|TRBV11-2
CASSLVQGGGNQPQHF
TGTGCCAGCAGCTTAGTCCAGGGCGGTGGCAATCAGCCCCAGCATTTT
>TRBD2|-|TRBJ2-7|TRBV29-1
CSVDGMSGRPSYEQYF
TGCAGCGTTGACGGTATGAGCGGGAGGCCCTCCTACGAGCAGTACTTC
>TRBD2|once|TRBJ2-1|TRBV5-4
CASSQAGGPNFEQFF
TGTGCCAGCAGCCAGGCGGGGGGGCCCAACTTTGAGCAGTTCTTC
>-|-|TRBJ2-1|TRBV19
CASELGGRVYNEQFF
TGTGCCAGTGAGTTGGGCGGCAGGGTCTACAATGAGCAGTTCTTC
>TRBD2|-|TRBJ2-3|TRBV27
CASSSPLAGGTDTQYF
TGTGCCAGCAGTTCCCCACTAGCGGGAGGCACAGATACGCAGTATTTT
>-|-|TRBJ1-4|TRBV7-9
CASRQTATNEKLFF
TGTGCCAGCAGACAGACAGCAACTAATGAAAAACTGTTTTTT
>TRBD1|-|TRBJ1-2|TRBV5-5
CASSLDRGFEGYTF
TGTGCCAGCAGCTTGGACAGGGGCTTTGAGGGCTACACCTTC